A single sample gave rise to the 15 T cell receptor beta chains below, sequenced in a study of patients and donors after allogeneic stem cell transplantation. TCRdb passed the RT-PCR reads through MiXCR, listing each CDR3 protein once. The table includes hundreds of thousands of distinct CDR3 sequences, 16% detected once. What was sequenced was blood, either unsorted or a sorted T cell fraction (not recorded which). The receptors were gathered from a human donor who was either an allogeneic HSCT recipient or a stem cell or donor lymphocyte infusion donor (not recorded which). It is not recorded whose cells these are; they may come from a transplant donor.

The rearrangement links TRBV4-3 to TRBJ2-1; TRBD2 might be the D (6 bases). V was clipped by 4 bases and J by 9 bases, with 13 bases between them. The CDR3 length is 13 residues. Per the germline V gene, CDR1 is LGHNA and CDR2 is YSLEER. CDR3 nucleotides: TGCGCCAGCAGCCGCTTTCTAGCGTTTGAGCAGTTCTTC. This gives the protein CASSRFLAFEQFF.

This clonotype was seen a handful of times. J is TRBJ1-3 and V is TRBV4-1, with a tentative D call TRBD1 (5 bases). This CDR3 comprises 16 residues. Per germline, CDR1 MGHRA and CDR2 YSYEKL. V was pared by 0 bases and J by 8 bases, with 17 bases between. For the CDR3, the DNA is TGCGCCAGCAGCCAAGATCGTGGCAGGGAGAGGGACACCATATATTTT. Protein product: CASSQDRGRERDTIYF.

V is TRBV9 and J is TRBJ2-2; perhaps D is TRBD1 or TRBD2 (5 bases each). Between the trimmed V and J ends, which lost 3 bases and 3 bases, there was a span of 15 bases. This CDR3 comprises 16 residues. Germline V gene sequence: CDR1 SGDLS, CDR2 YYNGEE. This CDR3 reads CASSALTGTHTGELFF. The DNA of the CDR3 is TGTGCCAGCAGCGCACTGACCGGGACCCACACCGGGGAGCTGTTTTTT.

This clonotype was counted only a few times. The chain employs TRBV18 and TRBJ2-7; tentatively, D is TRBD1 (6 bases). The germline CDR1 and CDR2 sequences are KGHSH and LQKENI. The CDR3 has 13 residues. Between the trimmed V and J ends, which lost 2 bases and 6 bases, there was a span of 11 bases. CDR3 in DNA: TGTGCCAGCTCACCATCGGGCAGGGGCGAGCAGTACTTC. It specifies CASSPSGRGEQYF.

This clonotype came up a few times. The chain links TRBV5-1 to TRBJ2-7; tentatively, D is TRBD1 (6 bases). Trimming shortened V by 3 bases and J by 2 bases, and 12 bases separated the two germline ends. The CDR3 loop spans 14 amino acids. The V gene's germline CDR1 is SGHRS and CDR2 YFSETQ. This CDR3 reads CASSWGQITYEQYF. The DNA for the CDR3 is TGCGCCAGCAGCTGGGGACAAATAACCTACGAGCAGTACTTC.

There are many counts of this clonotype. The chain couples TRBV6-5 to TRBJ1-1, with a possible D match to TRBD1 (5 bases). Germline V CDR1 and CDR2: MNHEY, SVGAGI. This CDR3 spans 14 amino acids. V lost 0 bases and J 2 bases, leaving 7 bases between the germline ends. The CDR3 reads CASSYSRGNTEAFF. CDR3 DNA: TGTGCCAGCAGTTACTCTAGGGGTAACACTGAAGCTTTCTTT.

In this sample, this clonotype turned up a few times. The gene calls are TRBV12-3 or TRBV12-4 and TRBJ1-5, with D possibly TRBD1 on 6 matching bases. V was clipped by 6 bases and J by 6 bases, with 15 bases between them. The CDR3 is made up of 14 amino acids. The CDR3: CASRTTGRGQPQHF. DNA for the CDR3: TGTGCCAGCAGGACTACAGGGAGGGGTCAGCCCCAGCATTTT.

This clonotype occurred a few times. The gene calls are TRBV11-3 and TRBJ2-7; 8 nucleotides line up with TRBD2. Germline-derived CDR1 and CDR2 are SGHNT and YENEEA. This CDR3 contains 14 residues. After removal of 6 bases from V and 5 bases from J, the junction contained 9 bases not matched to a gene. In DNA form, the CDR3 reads TGTGCCAGCAGAGGGACTAGAAGGTTTGACGAGCAGTACTTC. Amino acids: CASRGTRRFDEQYF.

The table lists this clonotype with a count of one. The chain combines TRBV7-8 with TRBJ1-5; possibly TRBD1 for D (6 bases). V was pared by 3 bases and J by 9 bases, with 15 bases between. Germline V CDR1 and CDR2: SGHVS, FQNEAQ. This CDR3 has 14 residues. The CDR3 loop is CASSLGGHLWPQHF. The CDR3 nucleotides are TGTGCCAGCAGCTTGGGGGGACACCTTTGGCCCCAGCATTTT.

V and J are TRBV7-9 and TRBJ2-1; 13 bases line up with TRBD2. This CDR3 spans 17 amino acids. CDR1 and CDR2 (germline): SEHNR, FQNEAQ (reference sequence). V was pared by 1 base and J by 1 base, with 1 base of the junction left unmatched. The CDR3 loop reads CASSLGGLAGSYNEQFF. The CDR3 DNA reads TGTGCCAGCAGCTTAGGGGGACTAGCGGGATCCTACAATGAGCAGTTCTTC.

Here the CDR3 reads CASSLVGGRVDEQFF. The CDR3 nucleotides are TGCGCCAGCAGCTTGGTTGGCGGGAGGGTCGATGAGCAGTTCTTC. V gene TRBV5-1 combines with J gene TRBJ2-1, with 9 bases that match TRBD2. This CDR3 contains 15 residues. With V trimmed by 0 bases and J by 8 bases, 6 bases remained unmatched. Germline V gene data show CDR1 as SGHRS and CDR2 as YFSETQ.

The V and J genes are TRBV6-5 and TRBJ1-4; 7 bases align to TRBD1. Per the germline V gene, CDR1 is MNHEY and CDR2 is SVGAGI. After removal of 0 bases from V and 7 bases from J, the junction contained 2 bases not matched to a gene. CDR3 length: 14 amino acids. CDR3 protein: CASSYSGGGEKLFF. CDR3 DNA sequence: TGTGCCAGCAGTTACTCAGGGGGCGGTGAAAAACTGTTTTTT.

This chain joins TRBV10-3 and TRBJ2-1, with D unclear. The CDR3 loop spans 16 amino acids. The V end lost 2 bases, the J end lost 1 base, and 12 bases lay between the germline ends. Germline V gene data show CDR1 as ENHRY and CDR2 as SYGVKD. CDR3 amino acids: CAISELAAISYNEQFF. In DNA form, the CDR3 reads TGTGCCATCAGTGAGCTCGCGGCCATTTCCTACAATGAGCAGTTCTTC.

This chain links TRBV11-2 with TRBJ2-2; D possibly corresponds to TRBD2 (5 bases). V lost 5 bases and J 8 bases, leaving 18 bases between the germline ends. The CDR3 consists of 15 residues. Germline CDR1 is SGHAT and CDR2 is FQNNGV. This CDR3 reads CASSRTGSSSGELFF. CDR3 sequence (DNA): TGTGCCAGCAGCCGTACGGGATCCTCGTCGGGGGAGCTGTTTTTT.

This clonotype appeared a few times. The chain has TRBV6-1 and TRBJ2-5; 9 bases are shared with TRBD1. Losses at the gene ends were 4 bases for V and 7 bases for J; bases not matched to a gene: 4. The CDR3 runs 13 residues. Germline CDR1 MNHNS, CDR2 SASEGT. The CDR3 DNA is TGTGCCAGCAGTGGACAGGGGGTACGGACCCAGTACTTC. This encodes CASSGQGVRTQYF.